What follows are 18 T cell receptor beta chains derived from one specimen sequenced in a study of radiation and T cells in renal cell carcinoma. Clones were sequenced by immunoSEQ multiplex PCR, and TCRdb holds only the in-frame ones, with some missing. The sample has 150,000 to 160,000 clones, 87% seen once. The time point: blood 2 weeks post-SBRT. The treatment was: 15 Gy SBRT to primary tumor, nephrectomy 4 weeks later. The material was blood, obtained from a patient whose treatment included radiotherapy and nephrectomy. These receptor sequences come from a woman aged 45 to 65 with renal cell carcinoma.

This rearrangement joins TRBV19 to TRBJ1-1; TRBD1 agrees at 8 bases. The CDR3 is 13 amino acids. CDR1 and CDR2 (germline): LNHDA, SQIVND (reference sequence). V dropped 7 bases and J dropped 7; count of bases not matched to a gene: 8. This CDR3 reads CASNPGDRNEAFF. CDR3 sequence (DNA): TGTGCCAGTAATCCCGGGGACAGGAATGAAGCTTTCTTT.

This clone was detected once. The chain combines TRBV4-1 with TRBJ1-2, with 11 bases aligning to TRBD1. This CDR3 has 16 residues. J was trimmed by 6 bases and V by 0 bases; bases with no gene match: 6. From germline, CDR1 is MGHRA and CDR2 YSYEKL. This chain's CDR3 is CASSQDRGQGVDGYTF. For the CDR3, the DNA is TGCGCCAGCAGCCAAGATCGGGGACAGGGGGTGGATGGCTACACCTTC.

This sequence joins TRBV7-8 and TRBJ2-5; 8 bases fit TRBD2. After removal of 5 bases from V and 0 bases from J, the junction contained 8 bases not matched to a gene. The CDR3 length is 16 residues. Germline CDR1 is SGHVS and CDR2 is FQNEAQ. CDR3 sequence reads: CASSIYSGVDQETQYF. The CDR3, as DNA: TGTGCCAGCAGCATTTATAGCGGGGTCGACCAAGAGACCCAGTACTTC. The whole variable domain, filled in from reference TRBV7-8 and TRBJ2-5, reads GAGVSQSPRYKVAKRGQDVALRCDPISGHVSLFWYQQALGQGPEFLTYFQNEAQLDKSGLPSDRFFAERPEGSVSTLKIQRTQQEDSAVYLCASSIYSGVDQETQYFGPGTRLLVL.

This sequence joins TRBV7-6 and TRBJ1-1, with D possibly TRBD1 on 5 matching bases. The CDR3 is 14 amino acids. Germline CDR1 SGHVS, CDR2 FNYEAQ. Trimming shortened V by 1 base and J by 1 base, and 7 bases separated the two germline ends. The CDR3 loop reads CASSLDGGNTEAFF. The CDR3 DNA sequence: TGTGCCAGCAGCTTAGATGGGGGGAACACTGAAGCTTTCTTT.

A remark on this clone: Different DNA sequences within this sample yield the same CDR3. The V and J genes are TRBV5-1 and TRBJ2-5, with D tentatively TRBD1 (6 bases). The CDR3 runs 13 residues. The germline V and J ends were trimmed by 3 bases and 2 bases, with 8 bases remaining between them. From germline, CDR1 is SGHRS and CDR2 YFSETQ. CDR3 sequence reads: CASSWTAQETQYF. The CDR3 DNA reads as TGCGCCAGCAGCTGGACAGCTCAAGAGACCCAGTACTTC.

CDR3 region: CASSFRLAGNYEQFF. CDR3 sequence (DNA): TGCGCCAGCAGCTTCAGACTAGCGGGTAACTATGAGCAGTTCTTC. The chain combines TRBV5-1 with TRBJ2-1; 10 bases match TRBD2. The CDR3 length is 15 residues. The V segment lost 2 bases and the J segment 8 bases; nucleotides outside the gene matches: 7. Germline-derived CDR1 and CDR2 are SGHRS and YFSETQ.

The CDR3 bases are TGTGCCAGCAATCAGAATGGGGGCATCGATGGCTACACCTTC. Residues: CASNQNGGIDGYTF. V is TRBV2 and J is TRBJ1-2, with D possibly TRBD1 on 6 matching bases. Trimming took 7 bases from V and 6 from J, leaving 18 bases between them. From germline, CDR1 is SNHLY and CDR2 FYNNEI. The CDR3 covers 14 residues.

The chain uses TRBV23-1 and TRBJ1-2; tentative D call: TRBD1 (5 bases). TRBV23-1 is filed as an ORF, its function uncertain. The CDR3 length is 14 residues. The V end lost 7 bases, the J end lost 3 bases, and 15 bases lay between the germline ends. The CDR3 is CASMSPGGYYGYTF. The CDR3 nucleotides read TGCGCCAGCATGTCACCTGGGGGGTACTATGGCTACACCTTC.

For this clone: Other DNA sequences in this sample translate to the same CDR3. V and J are TRBV18 and TRBJ2-2; no clear D gene. Germline lookup yields CDR1 KGHSH and CDR2 LQKENI. V was shortened by 1 base and J by 1 base, with 1 base between the two germline ends. This CDR3 comprises 13 residues. DNA for the CDR3: TGTGCCAGCTCACCACAGAACACCGGGGAGCTGTTTTTT. Translation gives CASSPQNTGELFF.

This chain connects TRBV2 to TRBJ1-2; D remains ambiguous. From germline, CDR1 is SNHLY and CDR2 FYNNEI. The CDR3 extends over 11 amino acids. The ends were cut back, 4 bases at V and 4 bases at J, with 4 bases in the middle. The CDR3 spells CASSGSYGYTF. The CDR3, as DNA: TGTGCCAGCAGTGGGTCCTATGGCTACACCTTC.

The chain recombines TRBV6-6 with TRBJ1-4, with D uncertain. The germline V and J ends were trimmed by 7 bases and 5 bases, with 11 bases remaining between them. In germline, CDR1 is MNHNY, CDR2 SVGAGI (reference sequence). The CDR3 spans 13 residues. CDR3 amino acids: CASINSANEKLFF. Written as DNA, the CDR3 is TGTGCCAGCATAAACTCGGCCAATGAAAAACTGTTTTTT.

The chain links TRBV10-3 to TRBJ2-2; D is uncertain. Germline CDR1 ENHRY, CDR2 SYGVKD. The CDR3 extends over 12 amino acids. Trimming shortened V by 6 bases and J by 4 bases, and 6 bases separated the two germline ends. The CDR3 reads CAISTVTGELFF. Here the CDR3 DNA reads TGTGCCATCAGCACAGTCACCGGGGAGCTGTTTTTT.

V gene TRBV6-1 combines with J gene TRBJ2-5; 12 bases align to TRBD2. Looked up from germline, CDR1 is MNHNS and CDR2 is SASEGT. The CDR3 totals 14 residues. Losses at the gene ends were 6 bases for V and 5 bases for J; bases not matched to a gene: 4. Written as DNA, the CDR3 is TGTGCCAGCAGCCGACTAGCGGGGGTGGAGACCCAGTACTTC. Its translation is CASSRLAGVETQYF.

This clone has only one observation. The chain uses TRBV5-1 and TRBJ2-7; no reliable D call. The CDR3 has 14 residues. CDR1 is SGHRS and CDR2 is YFSETQ in the germline V gene. Trimming pared 0 bases from V and 9 bases from J, leaving 16 bases between. The CDR3 reads CASSLEGTLTGQYF. In DNA form, the CDR3 reads TGCGCCAGCAGCTTGGAGGGCACCCTAACCGGGCAGTACTTC.

The chain links TRBV19 to TRBJ1-2; maybe TRBD1 (5 bases). Trimming pared 7 bases from V and 5 bases from J, leaving 14 bases between. The CDR3 is made up of 13 amino acids. CDR1 LNHDA and CDR2 SQIVND come from the germline V gene (reference sequence). In DNA form, the CDR3 reads TGTGCCAGTACCGTCCAGGGCGCTTATGGCTACACCTTC. It encodes CASTVQGAYGYTF.

J is TRBJ1-3 and V is TRBV6-5, with D unclear. There are 14 residues in the CDR3. CDR1 MNHEY and CDR2 SVGAGI come from the germline V gene. Trimming took 5 bases from V and 2 from J, leaving 10 bases between them. The CDR3 bases are TGTGCCAGCAGTACTACTGGGACTGGAAACACCATATATTTT. This gives the protein CASSTTGTGNTIYF.

This rearrangement joins TRBV5-4 to TRBJ2-3, with TRBD1 matching over 7 bases. V trimming: 5 bases; J trimming: 2 bases; junction bases outside the gene matches: 11. The CDR3 is 16 residues long. Per germline, CDR1 SGHNT and CDR2 YYREEE (reference sequence). This chain's CDR3 is CASSLKDRAPTDTQYF. The DNA of the CDR3 is TGTGCCAGCAGTCTGAAAGACAGGGCCCCCACAGATACGCAGTATTTT.

V and J are TRBV7-9 and TRBJ2-7; D may be TRBD2 (6 bases). Deletions cut 3 bases from V and 7 bases from J, with 19 bases between. The CDR3 is 15 amino acids. The germline CDR1 and CDR2 sequences are SEHNR and FQNEAQ (reference sequence). This CDR3 reads CASSLLGEVYDEQYF. In nucleotides, the CDR3 is TGTGCCAGCAGCTTGCTCGGGGAGGTCTACGATGAGCAGTACTTC.